Described below is a single T cell receptor beta chain sequence and its context. As yet, its antigen is unknown. The germline V gene encodes CDR1 SGHTA and CDR2 FQGNSA. The CDR3 covers 15 residues. Trimming removed 1 base from V and 3 bases from J; junction bases left unmatched: 3. The data stem from a study of beta chain features in type 1 diabetes. Points from the study as a whole: Researchers report that Type 1 diabetes patients had moderately but significantly shorter TCRB CDR3s across all four CD4+ subsets.

All of the isolated RNA was reverse transcribed, so expressed TCRB transcripts were sequenced. Assay used: immunoSEQ multiplex PCR; TCRdb lists only in-frame clones, some missing. The data show about 470,000 clones, 30% seen once. The chain uses TRBV7-2 and TRBJ2-1; 7 bases match TRBD2. Source material: naive CD4+ T cells from blood. This TCR was sampled from a young man in good health. The DNA of the CDR3 is TGTGCCAGCAGCTTAGTGACTAGCTTCTACAATGAGCAGTTCTTC. Translating it yields CASSLVTSFYNEQFF.